Included here is one T cell receptor beta chain sequence, with context. Its antigen is undetermined. Every patient was affected by relapse after autologous stem cell transplantation, while exposure to brentuximab vedotin was not uniform. The data derive from a study of PD-1 blockade in classical Hodgkin lymphoma. Notes on the study in general: Newly diagnosed patients reportedly trailed healthy donors in baseline TCR diversity. Only CD4+ TCR diversity, not CD8+, had risen significantly by C4D1. When nivolumab was started under 1 year after ASCT, patients were excluded. For complete responders, baseline diversity was comparable to that of newly diagnosed patients.

V shed 5 bases, J shed 4 bases, and the junction held 7 bases outside the gene matches. Germline loops: CDR1 SNHLY, CDR2 FYNNEI. The CDR3 totals 14 residues. The data were produced by immunoSEQ multiplex PCR, yet TCRdb's version contains in-frame clones alone and is incomplete. The table lists about 13,000 clones, roughly 80% of them singletons. The material sequenced was peripheral blood mononuclear cells (PBMCs), taken at baseline. This sequence was found in a human donor with classical Hodgkin lymphoma. The V gene is TRBV2, the J gene TRBJ1-1, with 7 bases fitting TRBD1. The CDR3 reads CASSPGGTSTEAFF. CDR3 sequence (DNA): TGTGCCAGCAGTCCAGGGGGTACGAGCACTGAAGCTTTCTTT.